The 31 T cell receptor beta chains below all came from one sample that was sequenced in a study of T cells in Graves' hyperthyroidism and ophthalmopathy. RNA transcripts served as the template for amplifying TCR beta CDR3 regions. The TCR CDR3 first-round RT-PCR relied on the HTBI primer set. TCRdb reprocessed the multiplex PCR reads via MiXCR and lists one record per CDR3 protein. The repertoire consists of 250,000 or so distinct CDR3 sequences, with around 15% occurring once and the leading ten covering 30%. Sample: blood. All receptors come from a woman between 45 and 60 years old with Graves' hyperthyroidism that later progressed to Graves' ophthalmopathy.

The chain has TRBV6-5 and TRBJ1-5, with 9 bases matching TRBD1. The CDR3 has 18 residues. The junction had 6 bases not matched to a gene; V was cut back by 0 bases and J by 0 bases. Germline values: CDR1 MNHEY, CDR2 SVGAGI. The CDR3 DNA is TGTGCCAGCAGTTACTCTTCGGGACAGGGTTTTAGCAATCAGCCCCAGCATTTT. Translation: CASSYSSGQGFSNQPQHF.

This clonotype has more than one count but fewer than ten. The genes are TRBV9 and TRBJ1-2, with a tentative D call TRBD1 (5 bases). V was cut by 3 bases and J by 6 bases, with 21 bases left in between. The CDR3 spans 16 residues. CDR1 is SGDLS and CDR2 is YYNGEE in the germline V gene. CDR3: CASSGLTNPRGDGYTF. The CDR3 nucleotides read TGTGCCAGCAGCGGGCTCACCAACCCCCGGGGGGATGGCTACACCTTC.

The CDR3 sequence is CASSPGWTSGRGGEQYF. CDR3 bases: TGTGCCAGCAGCCCGGGCTGGACTAGCGGGAGAGGAGGCGAGCAGTACTTC. The V and J genes are TRBV28 and TRBJ2-7, with 13 bases identical to TRBD2. The germline CDR1 and CDR2 sequences are MDHEN and SYDVKM. V trimming: 6 bases; J trimming: 6 bases; junction bases outside the gene matches: 14. This CDR3 spans 17 amino acids.

This clonotype has at least ten counts. This chain connects TRBV3-1 to TRBJ2-2; 9 nucleotides align to TRBD1. Germline V gene data show CDR1 as LGHDT and CDR2 as YNNKEL (reference sequence). With 6 bases clipped from V and 1 base from J, the junction kept 6 bases outside the gene matches. This CDR3 has 16 residues. CDR3 DNA sequence: TGTGCCAGCAGACACGACAGGGGGGGGAACACCGGGGAGCTGTTTTTT. Residues: CASRHDRGGNTGELFF.

This clonotype was counted only a few times. The gene calls are TRBV18 and TRBJ1-6, with 9 bases that match TRBD1. The CDR3 has 17 amino acids. The germline V gene encodes CDR1 KGHSH and CDR2 LQKENI. The V gene end was trimmed by 4 bases and the J gene end by 7 bases; junction bases not matched to a gene: 11. The DNA of the CDR3 is TGTGCCAGCTCACTAAAGGTCTCCGGGACAGGGAATTCACCCCTCCACTTT. Its protein product is CASSLKVSGTGNSPLHF.

This clonotype has more than one count but fewer than ten. V and J are TRBV6-2 or TRBV6-3 and TRBJ2-7, with D tentatively TRBD2 (6 bases). This CDR3 is 15 amino acids long. In germline, CDR1 is MNHEY, CDR2 SVGEGT. Trimming removed 7 bases from V and 1 base from J, with 17 bases in between. The CDR3 coding sequence is TGTGCCAGCACGTTAGAGGGACGGGAGTCCTACGAGCAGTACTTC. This sequence encodes CASTLEGRESYEQYF.

V and J are TRBV19 and TRBJ2-1; D gene uncertain. The V gene lost 3 bases and the J gene lost 5 bases, with 5 bases spanning the gap. The CDR3 is 12 amino acids. Germline values: CDR1 LNHDA, CDR2 SQIVND (reference sequence). The CDR3 loop reads CASSILDNEQFF. The CDR3 coding sequence is TGTGCCAGTAGTATCTTGGACAATGAGCAGTTCTTC.

The chain links TRBV10-3 to TRBJ2-5; D may be TRBD1 or TRBD2 (5 bases each). V was pared by 4 bases and J by 3 bases, with 21 bases between. Germline CDR1 ENHRY, CDR2 SYGVKD. This CDR3 region has 17 residues. CDR3 nucleotides: TGTGCCATCAGTGGGGGGTCCCAGCGTTTGAATAAAGAGACCCAGTACTTC. Residues: CAISGGSQRLNKETQYF.

The gene calls are TRBV18 and TRBJ1-4, with D unresolved. This CDR3 is 11 amino acids long. Germline assignment: CDR1 KGHSH and CDR2 LQKENI. Deletions cut 5 bases from V and 5 bases from J, with 3 bases between. CDR3 amino acids: CASSSNEKLFF. The CDR3 DNA is TGTGCCAGCTCATCCAATGAAAAACTGTTTTTT.

As regards this clonotype: Its ends do not fully match the called genes, so a read error is possible. CDR3 region: CTSSLAWTLNTEAFF. The DNA of the CDR3 is TGTACCAGCAGCTTGGCGTGGACTTTGAACACTGAAGCTTTCTTT. V gene TRBV5-8 combines with J gene TRBJ1-1, with D uncertain. Germline assignment: CDR1 SGHTS and CDR2 YDEGEE. CDR3 length: 15 residues.

The table lists this clonotype with many counts. The chain couples TRBV9 to TRBJ2-2, with 9 positions matching TRBD2. Trimming at V came to 0 bases and at J to 8 bases, leaving 2 bases not matched to a gene. The germline V gene has CDR1 SGDLS and CDR2 YYNGEE. CDR3 size: 14 residues. CDR3 sequence: CASSVASGIGELFF. The CDR3 DNA sequence: TGTGCCAGCAGCGTAGCTAGCGGGATTGGGGAGCTGTTTTTT. The full variable domain, in which reference TRBV9 and TRBJ2-2 provide the parts outside the CDR3, is DSGVTQTPKHLITATGQRVTLRCSPRSGDLSVYWYQQSLDQGLQFLIQYYNGEERAKGNILERFSAQQFPDLHSELNLSSLELGDSALYFCASSVASGIGELFFGEGSRLTVL.

This clonotype has a count of ten or more. The chain has TRBV24-1 and TRBJ2-1; D gene ambiguous. The V gene lost 3 bases and the J gene lost 8 bases, with 7 bases spanning the gap. Germline V gene sequence: CDR1 KGHDR, CDR2 SFDVKD. The length of the CDR3 is 12 residues. CDR3: CATSDRSYEQFF. CDR3 coding DNA: TGTGCCACCAGTGATCGAAGCTATGAGCAGTTCTTC.

This clonotype was seen many times. The chain uses TRBV11-2 and TRBJ2-2, with 8 nucleotides matching TRBD2. Germline V gene lookup returns CDR1 SGHAT and CDR2 FQNNGV. CDR3 length: 15 amino acids. V was clipped by 2 bases and J by 4 bases; unmatched bases: 3. CDR3 residues: CASSLILAGTGELFF. CDR3 DNA sequence: TGTGCCAGCAGCTTAATCCTAGCGGGCACCGGGGAGCTGTTTTTT.

This clonotype appeared many times. The gene calls are TRBV19 and TRBJ1-1; D ambiguous. Per germline, CDR1 LNHDA and CDR2 SQIVND (reference sequence). The CDR3 is 14 residues long. The ends were cut back, 1 base at V and 1 base at J, with 7 bases in the middle. CDR3 sequence reads: CASSIVPRNTEAFF. CDR3 in DNA: TGTGCCAGTAGTATAGTACCACGGAACACTGAAGCTTTCTTT.

This clonotype showed up many times. The chain couples TRBV27 to TRBJ2-1, with 8 bases matching TRBD1. CDR1 is MNHEY, CDR2 SMNVEV, per germline (reference sequence). This CDR3 comprises 15 residues. Trimming at V came to 2 bases and at J to 3 bases, leaving 3 bases not matched to a gene. The CDR3 sequence is CASSLGTGFYNEQFF. The CDR3 coding sequence is TGTGCCAGCAGTTTAGGGACAGGTTTCTACAATGAGCAGTTCTTC.

This clonotype was seen at least ten times. This chain links TRBV28 with TRBJ1-2, with D perhaps TRBD1 (6 bases). Trimming pared 5 bases from V and 4 bases from J, leaving 14 bases between. This CDR3 region has 14 residues. Germline lookup yields CDR1 MDHEN and CDR2 SYDVKM. CDR3 coding DNA: TGTGCCAGCAGTGCTTCGGGACAAGCCTATGGCTACACCTTC. It is translated as CASSASGQAYGYTF.

The table lists this clonotype with many counts. The chain employs TRBV9 and TRBJ2-1; 7 nucleotides align to TRBD1. V was pared by 6 bases and J by 7 bases, with 13 bases of the junction left unmatched. The length of the CDR3 is 15 residues. Germline V gives CDR1 SGDLS, CDR2 YYNGEE. In DNA, the CDR3 is TGTGCCAGCAACCGATTAGGGGGCCACGGGAATGAGCAGTTCTTC. Its translation: CASNRLGGHGNEQFF.

This clonotype was seen many times. J is TRBJ2-7 and V is TRBV28; TRBD2 matches 7 bases. The germline V gene encodes CDR1 MDHEN and CDR2 SYDVKM. The CDR3 has 17 amino acids. Germline trimming cut 1 base from V and 0 bases from J; bases unmatched to any gene: 9. This CDR3 is CASSLLGEGSSSYEQYF. The CDR3 nucleotides read TGTGCCAGCAGTTTATTGGGGGAGGGGTCCAGCTCCTACGAGCAGTACTTC. The variable domain in full, completed from reference TRBV28 and TRBJ2-7, reads DVKVTQSSRYLVKRTGEKVFLECVQDMDHENMFWYRQDPGLGLRLIYFSYDVKMKEKGDIPEGYSVSREKKERFSLILESASTNQTSMYLCASSLLGEGSSSYEQYFGPGTRLTVT.

This clonotype was seen repeatedly, ten times or more. The chain has TRBV15 and TRBJ2-3; 7 bases align to TRBD1. Per germline, CDR1 LNHNV and CDR2 YYDKDF (reference sequence). Trimming at V came to 9 bases and at J to 2 bases, leaving 11 bases not matched to a gene. The CDR3 totals 15 residues. Here the CDR3 reads CATRDRVGNTDTQYF. CDR3 nucleotides: TGTGCCACTAGAGACAGGGTTGGAAACACAGATACGCAGTATTTT.

Ten or more counts support this clonotype. The chain uses TRBV12-3 or TRBV12-4 and TRBJ1-2; D unclear. The CDR3 runs to 14 residues. V was pared by 5 bases and J by 6 bases, with 16 bases between. The CDR3 DNA is TGTGCCAGCAGTCCCCCGGACTTGTCTAATGGCTACACCTTC. It encodes CASSPPDLSNGYTF.

This clonotype appeared many times. For the CDR3, the DNA is TGTGCCAGCAGTTCCCAGGGAAGACTAGCCCACAATGAGCAGTTCTTC. It encodes CASSSQGRLAHNEQFF. The rearrangement uses TRBV28 and TRBJ2-1; the match to TRBD2 covers 7 bases. Germline V gives CDR1 MDHEN, CDR2 SYDVKM. This CDR3 contains 16 residues. V dropped 4 bases and J dropped 5; count of bases not matched to a gene: 11.

This clonotype was seen at least ten times. This chain joins TRBV5-1 and TRBJ2-1; 10 bases map to TRBD2. CDR3 size: 16 residues. With V trimmed by 1 base and J by 5 bases, 6 bases remained unmatched. From germline, CDR1 is SGHRS and CDR2 YFSETQ. CDR3 loop: CASSLLPGLANNEQFF. CDR3 coding DNA: TGCGCCAGCAGCTTGTTACCGGGACTAGCGAACAATGAGCAGTTCTTC.

In this sample, this clonotype turned up many times. The rearrangement joins TRBV2 to TRBJ1-5, with a tentative D call TRBD1 (6 bases). The CDR3 loop spans 15 amino acids. V lost 1 base and J lost 6, with 13 bases in between. Germline V gives CDR1 SNHLY, CDR2 FYNNEI. CDR3 nucleotides: TGTGCCAGCAGTGAAGGTTGGGGGGCAAGTCAGCCCCAGCATTTT. Translation: CASSEGWGASQPQHF.

The sample holds many counts of this clonotype. The gene calls are TRBV5-4 and TRBJ1-1; possible D gene TRBD1, 5 bases. Deletions cut 4 bases from V and 1 base from J, with 14 bases between. CDR1 and CDR2 from the germline V gene are SGHNT and YYREEE (reference sequence). This CDR3 is 15 amino acids long. Here the CDR3 reads CASSGGGRPNTEAFF. For the CDR3, the DNA is TGTGCCAGCAGCGGGGGGGGACGCCCGAACACTGAAGCTTTCTTT.

This clonotype was recorded many times. The chain couples TRBV30 to TRBJ1-6, with D uncertain. V shed 4 bases and J shed 9 bases, with 16 bases lying between them. The CDR3 has 14 residues. Germline values: CDR1 GTSNPN, CDR2 SVGIG (reference sequence). CDR3 nucleotides: TGTGCCTGGAATGCCCTCGCCCTCGGTTCACCCCTCCACTTT. Translating gives CAWNALALGSPLHF. Supplemented by reference TRBV30 and TRBJ1-6, the full variable domain reads SQTIHQWPATLVQPVGSPLSLECTVEGTSNPNLYWYRQAAGRGLQLLFYSVGIGQISSEVPQNLSASRPQDRQFILSSKKLLLSDSGFYLCAWNALALGSPLHFGNGTRLTVT.

This clonotype was seen many times. The rearrangement joins TRBV6-1 to TRBJ2-7; D possibly corresponds to TRBD2 (5 bases). This CDR3 contains 14 residues. V was trimmed by 8 bases and J by 1 base, leaving 15 bases between them. Germline values: CDR1 MNHNS, CDR2 SASEGT. The CDR3 DNA is TGTGCCAGCGGCCCTCCCGGGGTTTCCTACGAGCAGTACTTC. It translates to CASGPPGVSYEQYF.

V is TRBV7-8 and J is TRBJ1-1, with no clear D. This CDR3 is built from 13 residues. Germline V gene lookup returns CDR1 SGHVS and CDR2 FQNEAQ. With 4 bases removed from V and 6 bases from J, the gap between germline ends came to 12 bases. As DNA, the CDR3 is TGTGCCAGCAGCTCGGCAGTTATCCCTGAAGCTTTCTTT. Translated, it gives CASSSAVIPEAFF.

The chain uses TRBV6-5 and TRBJ2-7; 8 bases line up with TRBD2. CDR3 length equals 16 residues. CDR1 and CDR2 (germline): MNHEY, SVGAGI. V was clipped by 6 bases and J by 8 bases; unmatched bases: 18. CDR3 in DNA: TGTGCCAGCAGCCCCGGACTAGCCCCCAGGGTAGAGCAGCAGTACTTC. This translates into CASSPGLAPRVEQQYF.

This clonotype was seen ten or more times. The rearrangement links TRBV2 to TRBJ2-7; maybe TRBD1 (5 bases). CDR3 size: 13 residues. Per germline, CDR1 SNHLY and CDR2 FYNNEI. V lost 6 bases and J 3 bases, leaving 12 bases between the germline ends. The CDR3 here is CASRPGMVYEQYF. DNA of the CDR3: TGTGCCAGCAGACCAGGGATGGTCTACGAGCAGTACTTC.

The V and J genes are TRBV10-3 and TRBJ1-2, with D possibly TRBD1 on 5 matching bases. With 5 bases removed from V and 0 bases from J, the gap between germline ends came to 10 bases. Per germline, CDR1 ENHRY and CDR2 SYGVKD. This CDR3 contains 14 residues. CDR3 amino acids: CAISRDGANYGYTF. The CDR3 nucleotides are TGTGCCATCAGTCGGGACGGAGCTAACTATGGCTACACCTTC.

This clonotype was picked up a small number of times. J is TRBJ1-4 and V is TRBV5-1, with 12 bases that match TRBD1. CDR1 SGHRS and CDR2 YFSETQ come from the germline V gene. This CDR3 contains 15 residues. With 4 bases clipped from V and 8 bases from J, the junction kept 6 bases outside the gene matches. The CDR3 protein is CASSAAGTGGEKLFF. The CDR3 DNA reads TGCGCCAGCAGCGCGGCCGGGACAGGGGGCGAAAAACTGTTTTTT.